This T cell receptor beta chain was retrieved from a study of PD-1 blockade in classical Hodgkin lymphoma. The patients all showed relapse after autologous stem cell transplantation, while their brentuximab vedotin exposure varied. As regards this clone: Its antigen remains unknown.

Data came from immunoSEQ multiplex PCR; TCRdb stores just in-frame clones and leaves some out. The table shows over 20,000 clones, with around 67% occurring only once. Germline V gene sequence: CDR1 SEHNR, CDR2 FQNEAQ (reference sequence). V dropped 0 bases and J dropped 0 bases, with 18 bases sitting between them. The CDR3 runs to 19 residues. Study results and caveats: At C4D1, TCR diversity had climbed significantly for CD4+ cells, though not for CD8+ cells.

The origin of this receptor is a human donor with classical Hodgkin lymphoma. The sequenced sample was peripheral blood mononuclear cells (PBMCs), obtained before the second cycle of nivolumab. V and J are TRBV7-9 and TRBJ2-1, with a possible D match to TRBD2 (5 bases). CDR3 region: CASSLARPSPGSSYNEQFF. DNA for the CDR3: TGTGCCAGCAGCTTAGCGCGGCCTTCACCGGGGAGCTCCTACAATGAGCAGTTCTTC. Variable domain in full (rest from reference TRBV7-9 and TRBJ2-1): DTGVSQNPRHKITKRGQNVTFRCDPISEHNRLYWYRQTLGQGPEFLTYFQNEAQLEKSRLLSDRFSAERPKGSFSTLEIQRTEQGDSAMYLCASSLARPSPGSSYNEQFFGPGTRLTVL.